The 29 T cell receptor beta chains reported below all come from one sample, sequenced in a study of B cell selection in AIRE deficiency. Conventional CD4 T cells were sorted as CD4+CD127+ cells. Data came from immunoSEQ multiplex PCR; TCRdb stores just in-frame clones and leaves some out. The repertoire holds fewer than 30,000 clones, with around 97% as singletons. The sequenced sample was conventional CD4+ T cells sorted from PBMCs. The source of these receptors is a human donor with AIRE deficiency.

This clone was detected only once. The chain recombines TRBV28 with TRBJ1-1, with D unclear. CDR1 is MDHEN and CDR2 is SYDVKM in the germline V gene. CDR3 length: 13 residues. V lost 7 bases, J lost 4 bases, and 13 bases lay in between. The CDR3 DNA reads as TGTGCCAGCACCCTCCGAGCTACCACTGAAGCTTTCTTT. It yields the protein CASTLRATTEAFF.

The J gene is TRBJ1-3, the V gene TRBV25-1; a weak D match, TRBD1 (5 bases). V lost 3 bases and J lost 3, with 6 bases in between. Germline V gene lookup returns CDR1 MGHDK and CDR2 SYGVNS. The CDR3 totals 13 residues. The CDR3 here is CASSETVGNTIYF. The CDR3 DNA is TGTGCCAGCAGTGAGACAGTTGGAAACACCATATATTTT.

The chain has TRBV28 and TRBJ1-4; a weak D match, TRBD1 (6 bases). CDR1 and CDR2 (germline): MDHEN, SYDVKM. The CDR3 is 15 residues long. V was trimmed by 7 bases and J by 8 bases, leaving 20 bases between them. The CDR3 coding sequence is TGTGCCAGCACCTATCCCGGGGGCGTGGAGGAAAAACTGTTTTTT. Protein: CASTYPGGVEEKLFF.

V is TRBV5-1 and J is TRBJ2-7, with 7 bases identical to TRBD2. Looked up from germline, CDR1 is SGHRS and CDR2 is YFSETQ. The length of the CDR3 is 13 residues. With V trimmed by 6 bases and J by 3 bases, 6 bases remained unmatched. The DNA for the CDR3 is TGCGCCAGCACCGTGGGAGGGAACTACGAGCAGTACTTC. It yields the protein CASTVGGNYEQYF.

The chain links TRBV21-1 to TRBJ2-3; the table's D call of TRBD2 was not tested on the DNA. TRBV21-1 is assigned pseudogene status. The CDR3 is 12 amino acids. The CDR3 protein is CASTSRADTQYF. As DNA, the CDR3 is TGTGCCAGCACCTCGAGGGCAGATACGCAGTATTTT.

The genes are TRBV6-1 and TRBJ1-3; 9 bases fit TRBD1. The germline V gene has CDR1 MNHNS and CDR2 SASEGT. With 6 bases clipped from V and 0 bases from J, the junction kept 3 bases outside the gene matches. CDR3 length: 15 residues. CDR3 nucleotide sequence: TGTGCCAGCAGGGGACAGGGAGTCTCTGGAAACACCATATATTTT. This encodes CASRGQGVSGNTIYF.

The rearrangement uses TRBV11-2 and TRBJ2-7, with TRBD2 identical over 8 bases. The CDR3 extends over 13 amino acids. CDR1 is SGHAT and CDR2 is FQNNGV in the germline V gene. Unmatched junction bases numbered 3, after V lost 5 bases and J lost 3 bases. The CDR3 nucleotides read TGTGCCAGCAGCGCCAGCGGGGGCTACGAGCAGTACTTC. This codes for CASSASGGYEQYF.

This chain links TRBV19 with TRBJ2-1, with D tentatively TRBD2 (5 bases). Germline V lookup: CDR1 LNHDA, CDR2 SQIVND (reference sequence). V was trimmed by 3 bases and J by 2 bases, leaving 8 bases between them. The CDR3 sequence is 14 residues long. CDR3 sequence (DNA): TGTGCCAGTAGTATTCGGGAAACCTACAATGAGCAGTTCTTC. Encoded protein: CASSIRETYNEQFF.

The chain links TRBV27 to TRBJ2-2; D gene ambiguous. This CDR3 comprises 14 residues. CDR1 and CDR2 (germline): MNHEY, SMNVEV (reference sequence). V gave up 2 bases and J gave up 1 base, with 5 bases separating them. This chain's CDR3 is CASSLIRNTGELFF. DNA for the CDR3: TGTGCCAGCAGTTTAATTAGGAACACCGGGGAGCTGTTTTTT.

This chain connects TRBV19 to TRBJ2-7, with TRBD1 as a possible D gene (7 bases). There are 13 residues in the CDR3. Germline CDR1 is LNHDA and CDR2 is SQIVND (reference sequence). V was shortened by 7 bases and J by 6 bases, with 16 bases between the two germline ends. Here the CDR3 DNA reads TGTGCCAGTAAGTTCAGGGGGGCCGGCGAGCAGTACTTC. Translation gives CASKFRGAGEQYF.

The CDR3 region has the DNA TGTGCCAGTAGTACCCGGACAGGGCTCTACGAGCAGTACTTC. Residues: CASSTRTGLYEQYF. The chain links TRBV19 to TRBJ2-7; 8 positions agree with TRBD1. V dropped 4 bases and J dropped 3; count of bases not matched to a gene: 5. The germline gives CDR1 LNHDA, CDR2 SQIVND (reference sequence). This CDR3 contains 14 residues.

Written as DNA, the CDR3 is TGTGCCAGCAGGAGGTCCTACGAGCAGTACTTC. It yields the protein CASRRSYEQYF. The V call is TRBV6-6, the J call TRBJ2-7; D remains ambiguous. The CDR3 runs to 11 residues. CDR1 is MNHNY, CDR2 SVGAGI, per germline (reference sequence). V shed 6 bases and J shed 1 base, with 4 bases lying between them.

V gene TRBV18 combines with J gene TRBJ2-1; TRBD1 is a possible D gene (5 bases). The CDR3 contains 15 residues. V dropped 5 bases and J dropped 6 bases, with 17 bases sitting between them. Looked up from germline, CDR1 is KGHSH and CDR2 is LQKENI. DNA of the CDR3: TGTGCCAGCTCAGCCGACCCTATGGGGCTCAATGAGCAGTTCTTC. Translated, it gives CASSADPMGLNEQFF.

The rearrangement links TRBV10-3 to TRBJ1-1; D unresolved. The CDR3 spans 12 residues. The germline V gene has CDR1 ENHRY and CDR2 SYGVKD. The V gene lost 11 bases and the J gene lost 7 bases, with 17 bases spanning the gap. CDR3 loop: CASKINSDEAFF. The CDR3 coding sequence is TGTGCCTCCAAGATAAACAGTGATGAAGCTTTCTTT.

The chain joins TRBV7-9 to TRBJ2-1; D possibly corresponds to TRBD2 (6 bases). CDR3 length: 16 amino acids. Germline V lookup: CDR1 SEHNR, CDR2 FQNEAQ (reference sequence). Trimming shortened V by 1 base and J by 3 bases, and 13 bases separated the two germline ends. The CDR3 region is CASSLEVGAGYNEQFF. The DNA for the CDR3 is TGTGCCAGCAGCTTAGAAGTGGGAGCGGGCTACAATGAGCAGTTCTTC.

The genes are TRBV28 and TRBJ2-1; the match to TRBD1 covers 11 bases. V was pared by 2 bases and J by 3 bases, with 9 bases of the junction left unmatched. Germline CDR1 MDHEN, CDR2 SYDVKM. The CDR3 is made up of 18 amino acids. The CDR3 DNA reads TGTGCCAGCAGTTTACGGACAGGGGGCGAGGGAATCTACAATGAGCAGTTCTTC. Translation: CASSLRTGGEGIYNEQFF.

V gene TRBV15 combines with J gene TRBJ1-1; D uncertain. This CDR3 comprises 14 residues. V shed 1 base and J shed 1 base, with 7 bases lying between them. Germline CDR1 and CDR2: LNHNV and YYDKDF (reference sequence). Written as DNA, the CDR3 is TGTGCCACCAGCAGAGTCGACCCGAACACTGAAGCTTTCTTT. This sequence encodes CATSRVDPNTEAFF.

The V and J genes are TRBV19 and TRBJ1-3; the D is unclear. Germline CDR1 is LNHDA and CDR2 is SQIVND (reference sequence). This CDR3 comprises 17 residues. The V gene lost 6 bases and the J gene lost 0 bases, with 18 bases spanning the gap. The CDR3, as DNA: TGTGCCAGTAGCAATACCGGGAGGTCGATCTCTGGAAACACCATATATTTT. Encoded protein: CASSNTGRSISGNTIYF.

The chain carries TRBV28 and TRBJ1-1; maybe TRBD1 (5 bases). This CDR3 comprises 14 residues. Germline assignment: CDR1 MDHEN and CDR2 SYDVKM. V was pared by 3 bases and J by 0 bases, with 8 bases between. This CDR3 is CASSLTVMNTEAFF. Written as DNA, the CDR3 is TGTGCCAGCAGTTTGACAGTCATGAACACTGAAGCTTTCTTT.

The CDR3 nucleotides read TGCAGCGTTGAAGGGGGACTTAGCTCTGGAAACACCATATATTTT. It translates to CSVEGGLSSGNTIYF. The chain links TRBV29-1 to TRBJ1-3; D possibly corresponds to TRBD1 (5 bases). Germline V gene sequence: CDR1 SQVTM, CDR2 ANQGSEA. V gave up 1 base and J gave up 0 bases, with 10 bases separating them. This CDR3 is built from 15 residues.

This chain links TRBV28 with TRBJ2-7, with D perhaps TRBD1 (6 bases). V lost 3 bases and J 2 bases, leaving 8 bases between the germline ends. The CDR3 extends over 13 amino acids. Germline V gene lookup returns CDR1 MDHEN and CDR2 SYDVKM. In nucleotides, the CDR3 is TGTGCCAGCAGTTTCAGGGACACCTACGAGCAGTACTTC. Translation: CASSFRDTYEQYF.

The chain employs TRBV9 and TRBJ1-5; D is undetermined. Germline V gives CDR1 SGDLS, CDR2 YYNGEE. CDR3 size: 16 residues. V lost 0 bases and J 3 bases, leaving 13 bases between the germline ends. The CDR3 reads CASSVEAPCDNQPQHF. CDR3 in DNA: TGTGCCAGCAGCGTAGAAGCCCCTTGTGACAATCAGCCCCAGCATTTT.

The chain uses TRBV5-1 and TRBJ2-3, with D perhaps matching TRBD2 (6 bases). This CDR3 contains 15 residues. Deletions cut 0 bases from V and 4 bases from J, with 12 bases between. Germline-derived CDR1 and CDR2 are SGHRS and YFSETQ. CDR3 DNA: TGCGCCAGCAGCTTGGGCGGCTGGGGGGCAGATACGCAGTATTTT. Amino acids: CASSLGGWGADTQYF.

The J gene is TRBJ1-6, the V gene TRBV19, with D hard to call. The V end lost 8 bases, the J end lost 5 bases, and 16 bases lay between the germline ends. The CDR3 covers 15 residues. CDR1 and CDR2 from the germline V gene are LNHDA and SQIVND (reference sequence). The CDR3 DNA is TGTGCCAGTCAACTAGCGGAGGGTAATAATTCACCCCTCCACTTT. This gives the protein CASQLAEGNNSPLHF.

Here the CDR3 reads CVRSPKATSGSGFSYNEQFF. CDR3 sequence (DNA): TGTGTCAGAAGCCCAAAGGCGACTAGCGGGAGTGGGTTCTCCTACAATGAGCAGTTCTTC. The rearrangement links TRBV7-5 to TRBJ2-1; no check of the table's D call, TRBD2, against the DNA was made. TRBV7-5 is deemed a pseudogene. This CDR3 region has 20 residues.

The CDR3 DNA follows: TGTGCCAGTAGTATAAAGGCAGACACCGGGGAGCTGTTTTTT. Amino acid sequence: CASSIKADTGELFF. The rearrangement links TRBV19 to TRBJ2-2, with D hard to call. From germline, CDR1 is LNHDA and CDR2 SQIVND (reference sequence). The CDR3 is 14 residues long. V lost 2 bases to trimming and J lost 3 bases, with 7 bases between them.

The CDR3 DNA is TGTGCCAGCATCGATTTTCTAGCGTCTAGCACAGATACGCAGTATTTT. It encodes CASIDFLASSTDTQYF. The rearrangement joins TRBV2 to TRBJ2-3; tentatively, D is TRBD2 (6 bases). This CDR3 contains 16 residues. The V end lost 7 bases, the J end lost 0 bases, and 17 bases lay between the germline ends. Germline lookup yields CDR1 SNHLY and CDR2 FYNNEI.

This clone was seen a single time. The chain employs TRBV6-1 and TRBJ1-5; weak D call: TRBD1 (5 bases). Germline V gene lookup returns CDR1 MNHNS and CDR2 SASEGT. The CDR3 consists of 13 residues. Deletions cut 7 bases from V and 2 bases from J, with 9 bases between. The DNA of the CDR3 is TGTGCCAGCAAGGTAGGGGGCAATCAGCCCCAGCATTTT. Translating gives CASKVGGNQPQHF.

CDR3 protein: CAIIETEAFF. The CDR3 bases are TGTGCCATCATAGAGACTGAAGCTTTCTTT. The chain combines TRBV10-3 with TRBJ1-1, with D hard to call. The CDR3 totals 10 residues. Germline-derived CDR1 and CDR2 are ENHRY and SYGVKD. The V end lost 7 bases, the J end lost 5 bases, and 5 bases lay between the germline ends.